This entry concerns a single T cell receptor (beta chain). Its antigen remains unknown. This clone may be a read error of a much larger clone one base away. The data originate from a study of Graves' ophthalmopathy and Graves' hyperthyroidism. About the research overall: Being free of ophthalmopathy for 18 months of follow-up defined stable hyperthyroidism. Study conclusions and caveats: Blood was where most expanded thyroid clonotypes above 0.001 frequency also turned up.

RNA served as the template for amplifying TCR beta CDR3 regions. An initial RT-PCR round employing HTBI primers preceded a second-round multiplex PCR. TCRdb redid the calling of the multiplex PCR reads with MiXCR, one entry per CDR3 protein. The sample shows 900,000 to 1,200,000 distinct CDR3 sequences, 35% to 45% of them seen only once. Hyperthyroidism patients were newly diagnosed, ill under 2 months, and aged 18 to 65 years. A diagnosis was made from clinical symptoms together with serum thyroxine, TRAb, thyroid ultrasound and orbital computed tomography. Germline lookup yields CDR1 SGHTA and CDR2 FQGTGA. The V gene end was trimmed by 4 bases and the J gene end by 3 bases; junction bases not matched to a gene: 4. The CDR3 covers 14 residues.

The source material was peripheral blood or thyroid tissue (not recorded which). This TCR was sampled from an adult man with Graves' hyperthyroidism. The genes are TRBV7-3 and TRBJ2-7, with 9 bases that match TRBD1. In nucleotides, the CDR3 is TGTGCCAGCAGCTACCGACAGGGGGGCTACGAGCAGTACTTC. Translated, it gives CASSYRQGGYEQYF.